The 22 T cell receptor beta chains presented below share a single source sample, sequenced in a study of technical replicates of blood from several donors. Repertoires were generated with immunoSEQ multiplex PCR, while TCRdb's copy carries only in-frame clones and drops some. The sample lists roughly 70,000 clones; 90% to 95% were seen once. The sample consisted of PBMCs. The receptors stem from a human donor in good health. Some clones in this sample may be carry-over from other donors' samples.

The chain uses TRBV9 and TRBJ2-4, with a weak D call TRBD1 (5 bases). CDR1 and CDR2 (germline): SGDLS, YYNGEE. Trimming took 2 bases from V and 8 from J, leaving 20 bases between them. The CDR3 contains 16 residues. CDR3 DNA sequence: TGTGCCAGCAGCGTTTCCCCCACGTCAGGGTGGGACATTCAGTACTTC. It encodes CASSVSPTSGWDIQYF.

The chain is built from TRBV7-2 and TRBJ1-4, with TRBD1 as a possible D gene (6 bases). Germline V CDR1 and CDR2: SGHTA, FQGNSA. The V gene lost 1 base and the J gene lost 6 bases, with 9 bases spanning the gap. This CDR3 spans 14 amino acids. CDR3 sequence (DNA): TGTGCCAGCAGCTTAGTCAGGGGTGATGAAAAACTGTTTTTT. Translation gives CASSLVRGDEKLFF.

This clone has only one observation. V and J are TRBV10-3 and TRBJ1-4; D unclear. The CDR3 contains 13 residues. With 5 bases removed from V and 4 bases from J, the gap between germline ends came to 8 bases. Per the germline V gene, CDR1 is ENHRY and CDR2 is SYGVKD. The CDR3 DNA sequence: TGTGCCATCAGTTACGGGAGTAATGAAAAACTGTTTTTT. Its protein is CAISYGSNEKLFF.

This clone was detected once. The CDR3 loop reads CASWTNTGELFF. CDR3 DNA: TGTGCCAGTTGGACAAACACCGGGGAGCTGTTTTTT. The V call is TRBV19, the J call TRBJ2-2; D is perhaps TRBD1 (5 bases). The CDR3 sequence is 12 residues long. V was pared by 8 bases and J by 2 bases, with 6 bases between. CDR1 and CDR2 (germline): LNHDA, SQIVND (reference sequence).

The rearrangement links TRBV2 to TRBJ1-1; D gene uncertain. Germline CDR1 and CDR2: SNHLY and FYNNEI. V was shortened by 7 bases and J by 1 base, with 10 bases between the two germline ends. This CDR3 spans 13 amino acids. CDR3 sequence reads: CASILQENTEAFF. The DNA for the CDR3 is TGTGCCAGCATTCTTCAGGAGAACACTGAAGCTTTCTTT.

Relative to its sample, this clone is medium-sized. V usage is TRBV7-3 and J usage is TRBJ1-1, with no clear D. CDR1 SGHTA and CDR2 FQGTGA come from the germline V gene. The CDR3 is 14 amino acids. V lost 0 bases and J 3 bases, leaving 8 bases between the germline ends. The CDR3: CASSLTQGDTEAFF. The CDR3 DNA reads TGTGCCAGCAGCTTAACCCAAGGAGACACTGAAGCTTTCTTT.

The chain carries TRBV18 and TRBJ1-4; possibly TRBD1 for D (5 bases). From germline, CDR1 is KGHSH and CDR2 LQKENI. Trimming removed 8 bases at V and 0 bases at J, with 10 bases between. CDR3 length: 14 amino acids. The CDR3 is CASHDRATNEKLFF. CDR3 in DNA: TGTGCCAGCCACGACAGAGCAACTAATGAAAAACTGTTTTTT. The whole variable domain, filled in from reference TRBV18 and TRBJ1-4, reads NAGVMQNPRHLVRRRGQEARLRCSPMKGHSHVYWYRQLPEEGLKFMVYLQKENIIDESGMPKERFSAEFPKEGPSILRIQQVVRGDSAAYFCASHDRATNEKLFFGSGTQLSVL.

The CDR3 spells CASSLAGGGRTEAFF. The CDR3 DNA follows: TGTGCCAGCAGCTTAGCAGGAGGAGGGAGGACTGAAGCTTTCTTT. The rearrangement links TRBV7-6 to TRBJ1-1, with no clear D. CDR1 SGHVS and CDR2 FNYEAQ come from the germline V gene. V dropped 0 bases and J dropped 5 bases, with 13 bases sitting between them. The CDR3 length is 15 residues.

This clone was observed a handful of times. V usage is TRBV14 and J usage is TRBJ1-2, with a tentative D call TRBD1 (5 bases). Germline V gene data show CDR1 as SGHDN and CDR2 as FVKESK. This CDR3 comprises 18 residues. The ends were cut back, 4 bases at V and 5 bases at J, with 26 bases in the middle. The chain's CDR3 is CASSPLFTRRGIGYGYTF. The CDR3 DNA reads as TGTGCCAGCAGCCCCCTCTTCACCCGTCGGGGGATTGGTTATGGCTACACCTTC.

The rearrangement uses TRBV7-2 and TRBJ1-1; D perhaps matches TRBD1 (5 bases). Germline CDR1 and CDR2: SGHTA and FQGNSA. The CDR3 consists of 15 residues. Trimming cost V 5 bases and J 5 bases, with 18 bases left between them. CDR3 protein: CASSTQRGRWTEAFF. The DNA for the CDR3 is TGTGCCAGCAGCACCCAAAGGGGCCGGTGGACTGAAGCTTTCTTT.

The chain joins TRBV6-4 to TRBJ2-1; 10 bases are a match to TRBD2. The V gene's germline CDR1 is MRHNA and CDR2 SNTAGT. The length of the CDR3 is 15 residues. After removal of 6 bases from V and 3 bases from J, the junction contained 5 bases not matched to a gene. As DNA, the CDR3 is TGTGCCAGCAGCGAAGCGGGGGGGAGCTACAATGAGCAGTTCTTC. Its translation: CASSEAGGSYNEQFF.

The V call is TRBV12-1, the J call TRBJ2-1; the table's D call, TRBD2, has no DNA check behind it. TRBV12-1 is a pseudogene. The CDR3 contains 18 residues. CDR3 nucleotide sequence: TGTGCCAGCAGCCCTCGAGCGGGACCCACTGGAGGCTACAATGAGCAGTTCTTC. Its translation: CASSPRAGPTGGYNEQFF.

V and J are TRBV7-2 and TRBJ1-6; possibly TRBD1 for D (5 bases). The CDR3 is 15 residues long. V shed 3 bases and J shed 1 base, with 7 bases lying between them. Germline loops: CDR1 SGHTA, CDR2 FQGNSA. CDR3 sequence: CASSFTGSYNSPLHF. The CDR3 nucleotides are TGTGCCAGCAGCTTCACAGGTTCCTATAATTCACCCCTCCACTTT.

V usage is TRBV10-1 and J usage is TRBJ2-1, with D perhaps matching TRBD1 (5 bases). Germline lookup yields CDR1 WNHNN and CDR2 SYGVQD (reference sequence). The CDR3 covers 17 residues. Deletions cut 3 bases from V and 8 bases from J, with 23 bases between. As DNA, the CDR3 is TGCGCCAGCAGTGAACAAAGGGCCCAGGGTTGCCACCATGAGCAGTTCTTC. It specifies CASSEQRAQGCHHEQFF.

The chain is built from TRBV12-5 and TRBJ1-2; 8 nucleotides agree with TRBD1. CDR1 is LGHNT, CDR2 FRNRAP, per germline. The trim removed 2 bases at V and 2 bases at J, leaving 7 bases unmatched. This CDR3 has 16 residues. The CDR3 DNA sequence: TGTGCTAGTGGTTTGACCTTCGACAGGGGCAACTATGGCTACACCTTC. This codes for CASGLTFDRGNYGYTF.

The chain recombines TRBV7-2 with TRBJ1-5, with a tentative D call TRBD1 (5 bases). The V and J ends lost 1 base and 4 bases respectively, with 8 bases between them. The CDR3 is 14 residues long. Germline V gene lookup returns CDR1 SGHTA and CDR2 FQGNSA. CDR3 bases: TGTGCCAGCAGCTTAGGACAGCCGAATCAGCCCCAGCATTTT. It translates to CASSLGQPNQPQHF. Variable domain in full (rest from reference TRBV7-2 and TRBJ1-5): GAGVSQSPSNKVTEKGKDVELRCDPISGHTALYWYRQSLGQGLEFLIYFQGNSAPDKSGLPSDRFSAERTGGSVSTLTIQRTQQEDSAVYLCASSLGQPNQPQHFGDGTRLSIL.

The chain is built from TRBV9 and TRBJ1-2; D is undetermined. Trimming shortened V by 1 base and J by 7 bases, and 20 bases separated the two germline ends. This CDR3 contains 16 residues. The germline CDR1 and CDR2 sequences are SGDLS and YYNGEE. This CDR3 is CASSVKPLTTWSGYTF. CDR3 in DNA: TGTGCCAGCAGCGTAAAGCCGCTAACAACCTGGAGTGGCTACACCTTC.

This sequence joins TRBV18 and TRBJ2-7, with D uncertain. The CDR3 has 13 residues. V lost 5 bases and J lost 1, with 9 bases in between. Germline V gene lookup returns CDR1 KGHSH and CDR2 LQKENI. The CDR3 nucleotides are TGTGCCAGCTCAAACTACCCATCCTACGAGCAGTACTTC. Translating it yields CASSNYPSYEQYF.

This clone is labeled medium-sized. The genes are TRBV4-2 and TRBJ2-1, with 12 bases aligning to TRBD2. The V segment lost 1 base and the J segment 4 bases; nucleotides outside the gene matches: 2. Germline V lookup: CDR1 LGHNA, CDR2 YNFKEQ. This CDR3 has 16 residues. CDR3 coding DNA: TGTGCCAGCAGCCAAGGGACTAGCGGGGAGTACAATGAGCAGTTCTTC. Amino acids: CASSQGTSGEYNEQFF.

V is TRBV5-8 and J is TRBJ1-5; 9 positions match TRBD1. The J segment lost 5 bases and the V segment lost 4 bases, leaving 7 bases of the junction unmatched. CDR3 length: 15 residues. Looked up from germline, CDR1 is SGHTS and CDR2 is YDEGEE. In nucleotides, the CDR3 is TGTGCCAGCAGCAAGACAGGGGGGGGTGATCAGCCCCAGCATTTT. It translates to CASSKTGGGDQPQHF.

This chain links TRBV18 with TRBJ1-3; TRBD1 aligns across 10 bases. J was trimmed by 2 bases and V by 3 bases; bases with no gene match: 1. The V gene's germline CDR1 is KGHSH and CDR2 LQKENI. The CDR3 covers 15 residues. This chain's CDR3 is CASSPGTGAGNTIYF. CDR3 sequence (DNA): TGTGCCAGCTCACCTGGGACAGGGGCTGGAAACACCATATATTTT.

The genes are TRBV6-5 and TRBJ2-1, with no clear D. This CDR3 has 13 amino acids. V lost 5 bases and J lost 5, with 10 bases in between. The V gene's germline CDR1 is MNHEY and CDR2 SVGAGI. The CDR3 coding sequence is TGTGCCAGCAGTAAACAGCACCACAATGAGCAGTTCTTC. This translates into CASSKQHHNEQFF.